This T cell receptor (beta chain) appears in the sequencing data of a study of metastatic and nonmetastatic thyroid tumors. Study-wide context: A comparison of repertoires was made across blood and tumor or nodule tissue from malignant and benign thyroid patients. Study results and limitations: TCR beta diversity was reportedly significantly higher in malignant thyroid tumors than benign nodules, in blood and tumor.

This CDR3 is built from 14 residues. Germline assignment: CDR1 MNHNS and CDR2 SASEGT. Trimming at V came to 3 bases and at J to 9 bases, leaving 8 bases not matched to a gene. No patient received treatment before thyroid surgery. Original methodology: Variation in CDR3 across clinicopathological groups served as the basis for constructing a distant-metastasis classifier in papillary thyroid cancer. TCRdb re-analyzed the PCR reads through MiXCR. What appears here as the V and J calls and clone size reflects TCRdb's work, not the paper's. The sample consists of 10,000 to 15,000 clones, over 10% of them appearing once. This clone was found a few times. Its cognate antigen is unknown.

The chain has TRBV6-1 and TRBJ1-2; 9 bases agree with TRBD1. Sequencing used blood. The sequence was collected from a female donor with papillary thyroid cancer or a benign thyroid nodule (not recorded which). Some clones in this sample may be carry-over from other donors' samples. The CDR3: CASSEGQGLYCYTF. In nucleotides, the CDR3 is TGTGCCAGCAGTGAGGGACAGGGTCTCTACTGCTACACCTTC.